A selection of T cell receptor beta chains follows, all from one sample in a study of sequential checkpoint blockade in melanoma. Using immunoSEQ multiplex PCR, the repertoire was profiled, and TCRdb retains in-frame clones only, with some absent. The sample has 3,800 or so clones; around 35% are singletons. Source: tumor tissue (inferred from file names), taken from a patient given nivolumab and ipilimumab in sequence. These receptor sequences come from a human donor with melanoma. Each CDR3 is given with its conserved first and last residue. Fields, in order: clone size, V gene, J gene, D gene, CDR3 protein, CDR3 DNA. The D gene is left open where the match is weak. Clone size is shown for a subset of rows, as once, few, many or a class of expanded clone.

NA	TRBV6-8	TRBJ1-2	TRBD1	CASSPDREEGYTF	TGTGCCAGCAGTCCCGACAGGGAAGAGGGCTACACCTTC
NA	TRBV29-1	TRBJ2-2	NA	CSVRSGGGELFF	TGCAGCGTTCGAAGCGGAGGCGGGGAGCTGTTTTTT
NA	TRBV9	TRBJ2-7	TRBD2	CASSPRTSVNYEQYF	TGTGCCAGCAGCCCAAGAACTAGCGTAAATTACGAGCAGTACTTC
NA	TRBV9	TRBJ2-3	NA	CASSVAASSTDTQYF	TGTGCCAGCAGCGTAGCGGCTTCTAGCACAGATACGCAGTATTTT
NA	TRBV5-1	TRBJ2-5	NA	CASSLAGAPETQYF	TGCGCCAGCAGCTTGGCGGGGGCCCCAGAGACCCAGTACTTC
NA	TRBV23-1	TRBJ2-3	TRBD2	CASSAGGQDTQYF	TGCGCCAGCAGCGCGGGGGGGCAAGATACGCAGTATTTT
few	TRBV11-3	TRBJ2-3	NA	CASSPDVARTDTQYF	TGTGCTAGCAGCCCCGACGTAGCCCGCACAGATACGCAGTATTTT
few	TRBV7-5	TRBJ1-3	NA	CASSPIQSGNTIYF	TGTGCCAGCAGTCCAATCCAATCTGGAAACACCATATATTTT
NA	TRBV5-1	TRBJ2-4	TRBD2	CASSLRTPTSGITF	TGCGCCAGCAGCTTGAGGACCCCGACTAGCGGGATAACCTTC
few	TRBV28	TRBJ1-5	NA	CASSLGGQPQHF	TGTGCCAGCAGTTTAGGTGGTCAGCCCCAGCATTTT
once	TRBV19	TRBJ2-7	TRBD2	CASSSGSYYEQYF	TGTGCCAGTAGTAGCGGGAGTTACTACGAGCAGTACTTC
NA	TRBV18	TRBJ1-1	TRBD1	CASSPPEGAITEAFF	TGTGCCAGCTCACCACCGGAGGGGGCGATCACTGAAGCTTTCTTT
NA	TRBV19	TRBJ1-2	NA	CASSITGYGYTF	TGTGCCAGTAGTATTACCGGCTATGGCTACACCTTC
NA	TRBV6-8	TRBJ2-2	TRBD2	CASTPGLAGGRTGELFF	TGTGCCAGCACCCCGGGACTAGCGGGAGGTCGGACCGGGGAGCTGTTTTTT
few	TRBV11-3	TRBJ2-1	TRBD2	CASSIGAGGLNNEQFF	TGTGCCAGCAGCATTGGGGCGGGAGGGTTGAACAATGAGCAGTTCTTC
few	TRBV19	TRBJ2-3	NA	CASSFRGMNTDTQYF	TGTGCCAGTAGTTTTAGGGGTATGAACACAGATACGCAGTATTTT
large	TRBV28	TRBJ2-2	NA	CASIQGGTNTGELFF	TGTGCCAGCATCCAGGGTGGAACAAACACCGGGGAGCTGTTTTTT
NA	TRBV18	TRBJ2-5	TRBD1	CASSPTTGFEGETQYF	TGTGCCAGCTCACCGACGACAGGGTTTGAGGGAGAGACCCAGTACTTC
NA	TRBV28	TRBJ2-1	TRBD2	CASSWGLAGSYNEQFF	TGTGCCAGCAGTTGGGGACTAGCGGGTTCCTACAATGAGCAGTTCTTC
NA	TRBV6-8	TRBJ2-6	NA	CASSYEGGAGANVLTF	TGTGCCAGCAGTTACGAAGGAGGGGCTGGGGCCAACGTCCTGACTTTC
NA	TRBV19	TRBJ2-1	NA	CASSIEGNSYNEQFF	TGTGCCAGTAGTATAGAGGGAAACTCCTACAATGAGCAGTTCTTC
medium-sized	TRBV11-3	TRBJ2-1	NA	CASSSGDVGNEQFF	TGTGCCAGCAGCTCGGGGGATGTAGGTAATGAGCAGTTCTTC
NA	TRBV19	TRBJ2-1	TRBD1	CASSPYRDRSSYNEQFF	TGTGCCAGTAGTCCGTACCGGGACAGAAGCTCCTACAATGAGCAGTTCTTC
few	TRBV19	TRBJ2-2	NA	CASIRGAGELFF	TGTGCCAGTATCAGGGGGGCCGGGGAGCTGTTTTTT
few	TRBV2	TRBJ1-1	NA	CASRSGQYNTEAFF	TGTGCCAGCAGATCCGGACAGTATAACACTGAAGCTTTCTTT
NA	TRBV15	TRBJ2-3	TRBD2	CATSRSTSDTSTDTQYF	TGTGCCACCAGCAGATCGACTAGCGATACTAGCACAGATACGCAGTATTTT
NA	TRBV9	TRBJ2-6	TRBD1	CASSVTGTGASGANVLTF	TGTGCCAGCAGCGTCACCGGGACAGGAGCCTCTGGGGCCAACGTCCTGACTTTC
NA	TRBV28	TRBJ2-5	NA	CASSQGGKLQETQYF	TGTGCCAGCAGTCAAGGGGGAAAGTTACAAGAGACCCAGTACTTC
few	TRBV6-8	TRBJ1-5	NA	CASKPPSQFNQPQHF	TGTGCCAGCAAACCGCCCTCGCAGTTCAATCAGCCCCAGCATTTT
NA	TRBV28	TRBJ2-7	NA	CASSSTGYEQYF	TGTGCCAGCAGTTCAACTGGTTACGAGCAGTACTTC
few	TRBV6-8	TRBJ1-1	TRBD1	CASRKTGGTEAFF	TGTGCCAGCAGGAAAACAGGGGGTACTGAAGCTTTCTTT
medium-sized	TRBV11-3	TRBJ1-4	TRBD1	CASSLGQGTNEKLFF	TGTGCCAGCAGCTTAGGACAGGGAACTAATGAAAAACTGTTTTTT
once	TRBV28	TRBJ2-3	NA	CASSSGGNTQYF	TGTGCCAGCAGTTCCGGGGGAAATACGCAGTATTTT
few	TRBV19	TRBJ1-1	NA	CASSIFKDNTEAFF	TGTGCCAGTAGTATATTTAAGGACAACACTGAAGCTTTCTTT
NA	TRBV11-3	TRBJ1-2	TRBD1	CASSSPRTGENYGYTF	TGTGCCAGCAGCTCGCCGCGGACAGGGGAGAACTATGGCTACACCTTC
NA	TRBV19	TRBJ2-5	NA	CASSITRETQYF	TGTGCCAGTAGTATTACTAGGGAGACCCAGTACTTC
medium-sized	TRBV28	TRBJ2-1	TRBD1	CASRQGGTYNEQFF	TGTGCCAGCCGACAGGGGGGTACCTACAATGAGCAGTTCTTC
few	TRBV6-8	TRBJ2-1	TRBD2	CASSLAGLNEQFF	TGTGCCAGCAGTCTAGCGGGGTTAAATGAGCAGTTCTTC
NA	TRBV5-1	TRBJ1-2	NA	CASSFGGAGYGYTF	TGCGCCAGCAGCTTTGGCGGGGCAGGCTATGGCTACACCTTC
NA	TRBV6-8	TRBJ2-5	NA	CASSYSRTEPQETQYF	TGTGCCAGCAGTTACTCACGGACAGAACCTCAAGAGACCCAGTACTTC
NA	TRBV5-1	TRBJ1-4	NA	CASSLASSTNEKLFF	TGCGCCAGCAGCTTGGCGAGCAGTACTAATGAAAAACTGTTTTTT